Below, 20 T cell receptor beta chains from the same sample are listed, as sequenced in a study of T cells in Graves' hyperthyroidism and ophthalmopathy. Amplified TCR beta CDR3 regions derived from RNA transcripts. In the first-round RT-PCR of the TCR CDR3, the HTBI primer set was used. MiXCR was run by TCRdb on the multiplex PCR reads, yielding one entry per CDR3 protein. The sample holds about 840,000 distinct CDR3 sequences, around 38% seen once. The specimen was blood. These receptors were taken from a man aged 18 to 35 with Graves' hyperthyroidism.

This clonotype was seen at least ten times. The V call is TRBV7-2, the J call TRBJ2-5; D is perhaps TRBD1 (6 bases). The CDR3 totals 14 residues. The V end was cut by 5 bases, the J end by 4 bases, with 14 bases between. Germline-derived CDR1 and CDR2 are SGHTA and FQGNSA. CDR3 loop: CASSQQGLRETQYF. The CDR3 DNA is TGTGCCAGCAGCCAACAGGGTCTCCGAGAGACCCAGTACTTC.

At least ten counts were recorded for this clonotype. V usage is TRBV20-1 and J usage is TRBJ2-7, with 7 bases that match TRBD1. Germline values: CDR1 DFQATT, CDR2 SNEGSKA (reference sequence). Trimming removed 6 bases from V and 2 bases from J; junction bases left unmatched: 1. This CDR3 is built from 11 residues. Written as DNA, the CDR3 is TGCAGTGCCGACAGGGCCTACGAGCAGTACTTC. It is translated as CSADRAYEQYF.

This clonotype was found many times. The genes are TRBV2 and TRBJ2-5; TRBD2 matches 9 bases. The CDR3 is 14 residues long. Germline loops: CDR1 SNHLY, CDR2 FYNNEI. J lost 5 bases, V lost 4 bases, and 5 bases had no gene match. The CDR3 here is CASSVKRGVETQYF. CDR3 bases: TGTGCCAGCAGTGTGAAGCGGGGGGTTGAGACCCAGTACTTC.

This clonotype was seen at least ten times. CDR3 sequence: CSAVGGAAGETQYF. The CDR3, as DNA: TGCAGCGCCGTAGGGGGGGCGGCCGGGGAGACCCAGTACTTC. The rearrangement uses TRBV29-1 and TRBJ2-5; perhaps TRBD2 as D (7 bases). V was trimmed by 7 bases and J by 5 bases, leaving 20 bases between them. The CDR3 has 14 amino acids. Germline values: CDR1 SQVTM, CDR2 ANQGSEA.

This clonotype has at least ten counts. The rearrangement joins TRBV7-9 to TRBJ1-4; D remains unclear. Trimming removed 5 bases at V and 11 bases at J, with 12 bases between. In germline, CDR1 is SEHNR, CDR2 FQNEAQ (reference sequence). The CDR3 runs to 12 residues. Here the CDR3 DNA reads TGTGCCAGCAGCGTTGGAGGAGACAAACTGTTTTTT. Amino acid sequence: CASSVGGDKLFF.

On this clonotype: A much larger clone differs by one base, so this may be a read error. The chain recombines TRBV29-1 with TRBJ2-2, with a weak D call TRBD1 (5 bases). Germline CDR1 SQVTM, CDR2 ANQGSEA. V was pared by 7 bases and J by 6 bases, with 15 bases between. The CDR3 spans 13 residues. The CDR3 DNA reads as TGCAGCGAGGGGTCGATAGCTTCCGGGGAGCTGTTTTTT. Amino acids: CSEGSIASGELFF.

This clonotype appeared many times. This chain joins TRBV5-1 and TRBJ1-4; 11 bases align to TRBD1. The CDR3 loop spans 15 amino acids. CDR1 is SGHRS, CDR2 YFSETQ, per germline. V was pared by 4 bases and J by 5 bases, with 4 bases of the junction left unmatched. The CDR3 bases are TGCGCCAGCAGCCCGAGGACAGGGGGCAATGAAAAACTGTTTTTT. Its translation is CASSPRTGGNEKLFF.

In this sample, this clonotype turned up a few times. The chain is built from TRBV6-5 and TRBJ1-2; tentative D call: TRBD1 (6 bases). The CDR3 has 15 amino acids. CDR1 MNHEY and CDR2 SVGAGI come from the germline V gene. The V and J ends lost 6 bases and 8 bases respectively, with 22 bases between them. Here the CDR3 reads CASSPARGAREGYTF. In DNA form, the CDR3 reads TGTGCCAGCAGCCCTGCCAGGGGAGCTCGTGAGGGCTACACCTTC.

V usage is TRBV29-1 and J usage is TRBJ1-1; 7 positions match TRBD1. This CDR3 has 14 residues. V shed 5 bases and J 1 base; nucleotides not matched to a gene: 7. CDR1 and CDR2 from the germline V gene are SQVTM and ANQGSEA. CDR3 bases: TGCAGCGTTATCGACAGGGCAAAGAACACTGAAGCTTTCTTT. This encodes CSVIDRAKNTEAFF.

This chain links TRBV29-1 with TRBJ2-6, with D perhaps matching TRBD1 (5 bases). Germline loops: CDR1 SQVTM, CDR2 ANQGSEA. The CDR3 loop spans 12 amino acids. The CDR3 region has the DNA TGCAGACAGGTCTCTGGGGCCAACGTCCTGACTTTC. Translating it yields CRQVSGANVLTF.

The chain joins TRBV9 to TRBJ2-7, with a weak D call TRBD1 (7 bases). Trimming pared 4 bases from V and 5 bases from J, leaving 19 bases between. There are 15 residues in the CDR3. Germline V gene data show CDR1 as SGDLS and CDR2 as YYNGEE. CDR3 amino acids: CASSSAGQPRNEQYF. Here the CDR3 DNA reads TGTGCCAGCAGCTCCGCGGGACAGCCACGCAACGAGCAGTACTTC.

This clonotype was observed at least ten times. V usage is TRBV7-2 and J usage is TRBJ2-2; the match to TRBD2 covers 10 bases. The CDR3 spans 15 residues. Per the germline V gene, CDR1 is SGHTA and CDR2 is FQGNSA. Losses at the gene ends were 8 bases for V and 6 bases for J; bases not matched to a gene: 9. The DNA of the CDR3 is TGTGCCAGCCGGAGGCCAGCGGGAGGGGCCGGGGAGCTGTTTTTT. This translates into CASRRPAGGAGELFF. Looking up the rest from reference TRBV7-2 and TRBJ2-2 gives the full variable domain: GAGVSQSPSNKVTEKGKDVELRCDPISGHTALYWYRQSLGQGLEFLIYFQGNSAPDKSGLPSDRFSAERTGGSVSTLTIQRTQQEDSAVYLCASRRPAGGAGELFFGEGSRLTVL.

The sample holds a few counts of this clonotype. V usage is TRBV6-5 and J usage is TRBJ2-7; no reliable D call. The CDR3 loop spans 12 amino acids. Trimming pared 4 bases from V and 6 bases from J, leaving 10 bases between. CDR1 is MNHEY and CDR2 is SVGAGI in the germline V gene. CDR3 DNA sequence: TGTGCCAGCAGTTCCTCCAAGGGCGAGCAGTACTTC. The encoded protein is CASSSSKGEQYF.

V is TRBV25-1 and J is TRBJ2-5; perhaps TRBD2 as D (6 bases). In germline, CDR1 is MGHDK, CDR2 SYGVNS. The CDR3 consists of 14 residues. The germline V and J ends were trimmed by 4 bases and 3 bases, with 12 bases remaining between them. In nucleotides, the CDR3 is TGTGCCAGCAGTGCTGCCCCGGGGGAAGAGACCCAGTACTTC. This codes for CASSAAPGEETQYF.

This clonotype was picked up many times. The V call is TRBV10-3, the J call TRBJ1-5, with D maybe TRBD1 (5 bases). The CDR3 consists of 15 residues. Trimming took off 8 bases at V and 1 base at J, with 15 bases between the two ends. Germline lookup yields CDR1 ENHRY and CDR2 SYGVKD. This chain's CDR3 is CAIARGGESNQPQHF. The CDR3 DNA sequence: TGTGCCATCGCGAGGGGTGGTGAGAGCAATCAGCCCCAGCATTTT.

This clonotype was counted many times. CDR3 loop: CSATPGTDEQYF. As DNA, the CDR3 is TGCAGCGCCACTCCCGGGACAGACGAGCAGTACTTC. The gene calls are TRBV29-1 and TRBJ2-7; 7 nucleotides agree with TRBD1. CDR3 size: 12 residues. V was pared by 7 bases and J by 5 bases, with 8 bases of the junction left unmatched. Looked up from germline, CDR1 is SQVTM and CDR2 is ANQGSEA.

The chain combines TRBV19 with TRBJ2-7; a possible D gene is TRBD2 (5 bases). The V gene's germline CDR1 is LNHDA and CDR2 SQIVND (reference sequence). Trimming left V 9 bases short and J 8 bases short, with 23 bases between. The CDR3 extends over 14 amino acids. The CDR3, as DNA: TGTGCCAGCAGCCAAGCGGACTCCCTCGGACAGCAGTACTTC. Its protein is CASSQADSLGQQYF.

This clonotype was seen many times. This sequence joins TRBV12-3 or TRBV12-4 and TRBJ1-5; D is ambiguous. The CDR3 has 14 residues. V lost 6 bases to trimming and J lost 5 bases, with 14 bases between them. CDR3 coding DNA: TGTGCCAGCAGGCGGTGGGAGGGAGATCAGCCCCAGCATTTT. It yields the protein CASRRWEGDQPQHF.

This clonotype was picked up a small number of times. V and J are TRBV7-2 and TRBJ1-1, with D tentatively TRBD1 (5 bases). V was shortened by 5 bases and J by 1 base, with 14 bases between the two germline ends. The CDR3 runs to 15 residues. Germline V gene data show CDR1 as SGHTA and CDR2 as FQGNSA. The DNA of the CDR3 is TGTGCCAGCAGCCCCCCGGGCGGGGGGAACACTGAAGCTTTCTTT. Its translation is CASSPPGGGNTEAFF.

In its sample, this clonotype was seen a few times. The J gene is TRBJ2-5, the V gene TRBV9; D may match TRBD1 or TRBD2 (5 bases each). The CDR3 covers 14 residues. Trimming cost V 4 bases and J 4 bases, with 14 bases left between them. Germline V gene lookup returns CDR1 SGDLS and CDR2 YYNGEE. The DNA of the CDR3 is TGTGCCAGCAGCTCCCCCCGGGACCTAGAGACCCAGTACTTC. The encoded protein is CASSSPRDLETQYF.